The source of this T cell receptor beta chain is a study of cytomegalovirus exposure and HLA in healthy donors. Study-level results: There were some public TCRs occurring in many donors, but most TCR sequences were rare.

This clone showed up just a few times. Antigen specificity is unknown. Use of 60 Vbeta and 13 Jbeta primers characterized the PCR. Sequencing used immunoSEQ multiplex PCR; TCRdb keeps in-frame clones, though not all of them. The table shows around 130,000 clones, with 80% occurring only once. This CDR3 spans 11 amino acids. The ends were cut back, 6 bases at V and 9 bases at J, with 8 bases in the middle. The germline gives CDR1 MNHEY, CDR2 SVGAGI. The sequence was collected from a young man in good health and CMV-seronegative. V gene TRBV6-5 combines with J gene TRBJ2-2; D is uncertain. Specimen: PBMCs. CDR3 coding DNA: TGTGCCAGCAGCCGCGGTAGGGAGCTGTTTTTT. It specifies CASSRGRELFF.